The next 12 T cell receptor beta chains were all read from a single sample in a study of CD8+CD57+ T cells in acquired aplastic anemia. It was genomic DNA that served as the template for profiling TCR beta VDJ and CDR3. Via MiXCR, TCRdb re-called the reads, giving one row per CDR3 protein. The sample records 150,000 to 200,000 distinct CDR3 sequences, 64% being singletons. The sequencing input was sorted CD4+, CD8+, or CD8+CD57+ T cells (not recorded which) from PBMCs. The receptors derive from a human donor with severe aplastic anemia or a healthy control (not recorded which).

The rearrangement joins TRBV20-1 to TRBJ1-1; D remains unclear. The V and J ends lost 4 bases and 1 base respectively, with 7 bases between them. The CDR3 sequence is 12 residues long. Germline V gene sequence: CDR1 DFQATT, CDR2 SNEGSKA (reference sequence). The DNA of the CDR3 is TGCAGTGCTACTTTACGGAACACTGAAGCTTTCTTT. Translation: CSATLRNTEAFF.

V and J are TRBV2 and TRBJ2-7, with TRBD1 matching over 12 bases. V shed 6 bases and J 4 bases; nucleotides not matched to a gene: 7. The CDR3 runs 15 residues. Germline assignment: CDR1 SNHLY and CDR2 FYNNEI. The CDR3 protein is CASSPGQGAWYEQYF. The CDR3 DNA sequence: TGTGCCAGCAGCCCGGGACAGGGGGCCTGGTACGAGCAGTACTTC.

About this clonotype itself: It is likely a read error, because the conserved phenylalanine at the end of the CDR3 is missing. As DNA, the CDR3 is TGTGCCAGCAGCCCCGACAGGAACGCCGAAGCTTTCCTT. Protein: CASSPDRNAEAFL. The V gene is TRBV5-8, the J gene TRBJ1-1; a possible D gene is TRBD1 (6 bases). Looked up from germline, CDR1 is SGHTS and CDR2 is YDEGEE. V lost 4 bases and J lost 8, with 15 bases in between. This CDR3 spans 13 amino acids.

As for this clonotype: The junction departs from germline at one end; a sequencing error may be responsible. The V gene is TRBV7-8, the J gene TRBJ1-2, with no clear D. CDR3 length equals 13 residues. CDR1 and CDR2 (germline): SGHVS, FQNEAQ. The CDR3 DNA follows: TGTGCCAGCAGCTTACGGGCCAACTGTGGCTACACCTTC. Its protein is CASSLRANCGYTF. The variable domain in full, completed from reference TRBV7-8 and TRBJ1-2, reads GAGVSQSPRYKVAKRGQDVALRCDPISGHVSLFWYQQALGQGPEFLTYFQNEAQLDKSGLPSDRFFAERPEGSVSTLKIQRTQQEDSAVYLCASSLRANCGYTFGSGTRLTVV.

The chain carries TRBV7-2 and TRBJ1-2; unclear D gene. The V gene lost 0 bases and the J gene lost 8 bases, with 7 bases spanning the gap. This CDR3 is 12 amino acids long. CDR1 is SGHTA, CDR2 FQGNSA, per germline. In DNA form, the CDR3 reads TGTGCCAGCAGCTTAGCGCTCCTCGGCTACACCTTC. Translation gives CASSLALLGYTF.

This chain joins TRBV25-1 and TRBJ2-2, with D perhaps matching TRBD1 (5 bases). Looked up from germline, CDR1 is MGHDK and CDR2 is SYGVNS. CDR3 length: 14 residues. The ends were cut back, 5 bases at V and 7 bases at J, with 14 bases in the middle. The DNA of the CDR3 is TGTGCCAGCAGTATGAAAGGGGTGAGCGGGGAGCTGTTTTTT. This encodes CASSMKGVSGELFF. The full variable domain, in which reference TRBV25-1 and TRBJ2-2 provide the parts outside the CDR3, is EADIYQTPRYLVIGTGKKITLECSQTMGHDKMYWYQQDPGMELHLIHYSYGVNSTEKGDLSSESTVSRIRTEHFPLTLESARPSHTSQYLCASSMKGVSGELFFGEGSRLTVL.

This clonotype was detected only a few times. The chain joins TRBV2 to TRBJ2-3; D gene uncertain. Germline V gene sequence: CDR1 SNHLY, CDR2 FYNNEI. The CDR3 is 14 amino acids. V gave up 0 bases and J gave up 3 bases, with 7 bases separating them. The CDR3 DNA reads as TGTGCCAGCAGTGAAGCGCTTTTTACAGATACGCAGTATTTT. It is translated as CASSEALFTDTQYF.

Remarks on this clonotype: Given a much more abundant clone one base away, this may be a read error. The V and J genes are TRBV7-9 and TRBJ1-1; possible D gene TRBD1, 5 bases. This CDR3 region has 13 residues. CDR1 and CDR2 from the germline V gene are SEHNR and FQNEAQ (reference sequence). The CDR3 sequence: CASGLGARLEAFF. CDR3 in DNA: TGTGCCAGCGGCTTAGGGGCCCGCCTTGAAGCTTTCTTT.

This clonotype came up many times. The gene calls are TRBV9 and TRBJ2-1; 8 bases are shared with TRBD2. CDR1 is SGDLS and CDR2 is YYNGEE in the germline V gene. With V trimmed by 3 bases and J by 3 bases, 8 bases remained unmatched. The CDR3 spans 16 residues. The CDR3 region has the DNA TGTGCCAGCAGCGACAGCAGCGGGGGTGTCTACAATGAGCAGTTCTTC. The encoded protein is CASSDSSGGVYNEQFF.

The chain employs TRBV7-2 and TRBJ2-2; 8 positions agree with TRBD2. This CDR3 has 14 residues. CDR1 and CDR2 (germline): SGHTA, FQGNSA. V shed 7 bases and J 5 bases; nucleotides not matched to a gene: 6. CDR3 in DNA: TGTGCCAGCACTCAGGTAGCGGGGACCGGGGAGCTGTTTTTT. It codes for CASTQVAGTGELFF.

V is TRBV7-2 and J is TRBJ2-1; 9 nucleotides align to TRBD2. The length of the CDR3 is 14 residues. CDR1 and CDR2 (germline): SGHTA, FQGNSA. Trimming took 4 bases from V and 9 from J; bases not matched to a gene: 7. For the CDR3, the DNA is TGTGCCAGCAGCTCCGGGACTAGCCTGAGTGAGCAGTTCTTC. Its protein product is CASSSGTSLSEQFF.

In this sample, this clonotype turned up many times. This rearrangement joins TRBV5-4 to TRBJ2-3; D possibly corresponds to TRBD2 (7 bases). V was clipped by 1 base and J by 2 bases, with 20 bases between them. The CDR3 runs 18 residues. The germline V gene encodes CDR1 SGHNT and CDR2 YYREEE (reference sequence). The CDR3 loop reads CASSLWFWGGALTDTQYF. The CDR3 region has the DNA TGTGCCAGCAGCTTGTGGTTCTGGGGGGGGGCCCTCACAGATACGCAGTATTTT.